The clone carrying this TCR beta chain was seen more than once but under ten times. The ends lost 4 bases at V and 5 bases at J; junction bases unmatched: 8. Germline CDR1 reads MNHNS; CDR2 reads SASEGT. The CDR3 is 15 amino acids. The data were obtained in a study of early T cells in non-severe SARS-CoV-2 infection. TCRdb recomputed calls from the 5' RACE reads with MiXCR, one row per CDR3 protein. The sample comprises over 80,000 distinct CDR3 sequences, 11% to 15% of which are singletons, and over 9.5% rests with the top ten. The V call is TRBV6-1, the J call TRBJ1-5; TRBD1 aligns across 7 bases. The origin of this receptor is an adult who was a healthcare worker with PCR-confirmed SARS-CoV-2 infection or an uninfected control (not recorded which). Specimen: whole blood. The CDR3 coding sequence is TGTGCCAGCAGTGGCTTATATGACAGGGATCAGCCCCAGCATTTT. This encodes CASSGLYDRDQPQHF.